One sample yielded the 8 T cell receptor beta chains listed below, sequenced in a study of Ad26.COV2.S vaccination and SARS-CoV-2 variants (dated by TCRdb to the early 2020s). The meaning of the sample's treatment or condition label: about 20 received Ad26.COV2.S at low or high dose, single or two shots; five or six received placebo; per-sample allocation not given. For vaccine and placebo recipients, repertoires were sequenced using samples collected on day 63 after the first injection. The receptor library was made with the immunoSEQ multiplex PCR assay. The clones in this table, taken by TCRdb from immuneACCESS, are in-frame only. Not every clone is retained; where verified, under half of the shortfall comes from an unresolved V gene, and the cause of the rest is unknown. The sample table contains fewer than 400,000 clones; only one count was recorded for around 81% of them. The biggest ten clones account for 2.1% of the sample.

The sequenced sample was peripheral blood, obtained in a trial of Ad26.COV2.S vaccine versus placebo. These receptors were collected from a person between 18 and 65 years old who received the Ad26.COV2.S COVID-19 vaccine or a placebo.

Note on this clone: The sample contains more than one DNA sequence encoding this CDR3. This chain uses TRBV12-3 or TRBV12-4 with TRBJ1-1; D is ambiguous. There are 13 residues in the CDR3. The V and J ends lost 1 base and 0 bases respectively, with 3 bases between them. CDR3 region: CASSLGMNTEAFF. CDR3 DNA: TGTGCCAGCAGTTTAGGGATGAACACTGAAGCTTTCTTT.

This clone was seen just once. The chain employs TRBV7-5 and TRBJ1-2. TRBV7-5 is marked as a pseudogene. The CDR3 runs to 16 residues. The CDR3 loop reads CARSNRGPIFNYGYTF. CDR3 bases: TGTGCCAGAAGCAACCGAGGACCGATTTTTAACTATGGCTACACCTTC.

This clone has only one observation. As DNA, the CDR3 is TGTGCCAGCAGCTTAAAGGAGTGGGAGCAGTACTTC. It specifies CASSLKEWEQYF. V and J are TRBV7-9 and TRBJ2-7; D call uncertain. The V gene lost 2 bases and the J gene lost 7 bases, with 9 bases spanning the gap. The CDR3 covers 12 residues. Germline V gives CDR1 SEHNR, CDR2 FQNEAQ (reference sequence).

CDR3 loop: CASSVTLPPYEQYF. The DNA for the CDR3 is TGTGCCAGTAGTGTGACACTACCCCCCTACGAGCAGTACTTC. V usage is TRBV19 and J usage is TRBJ2-7; D gene ambiguous. The CDR3 is made up of 14 amino acids. The germline V gene has CDR1 LNHDA and CDR2 SQIVND (reference sequence). V was trimmed by 5 bases and J by 2 bases, leaving 13 bases between them.

The chain employs TRBV9 and TRBJ2-2; 10 positions match TRBD1. The germline gives CDR1 SGDLS, CDR2 YYNGEE. The V gene end was trimmed by 0 bases and the J gene end by 6 bases; junction bases not matched to a gene: 5. The CDR3 sequence is 16 residues long. CDR3 region: CASSVVGTGVPGELFF. CDR3 DNA sequence: TGTGCCAGCAGCGTAGTAGGGACAGGGGTGCCCGGGGAGCTGTTTTTT.

The gene calls are TRBV5-5 and TRBJ1-1, with D perhaps TRBD1 (5 bases). Per the germline V gene, CDR1 is SGHKS and CDR2 is YYEKEE (reference sequence). Trimming removed 2 bases from V and 6 bases from J, with 11 bases in between. The CDR3 has 13 residues. The CDR3 coding sequence is TGTGCCAGCAGCTTTCAGGGTTCCTCTGAAGCTTTCTTT. Its translation is CASSFQGSSEAFF.

The chain joins TRBV28 to TRBJ1-2, with D possibly being TRBD1 (6 bases). V was pared by 2 bases and J by 10 bases, with 14 bases between. The germline CDR1 and CDR2 sequences are MDHEN and SYDVKM. The CDR3 consists of 13 residues. This chain's CDR3 is CASSLGGAGAYTF. The CDR3 region has the DNA TGTGCCAGCAGTTTAGGGGGGGCAGGCGCCTACACCTTC.

The rearrangement links TRBV12-3 or TRBV12-4 to TRBJ2-7; D is undetermined. V lost 3 bases, J lost 2 bases, and 8 bases lay in between. The CDR3 sequence is 13 residues long. CDR3 DNA sequence: TGTGCCAGCAGTTTTGGCAACACCTACGAGCAGTACTTC. This translates into CASSFGNTYEQYF.